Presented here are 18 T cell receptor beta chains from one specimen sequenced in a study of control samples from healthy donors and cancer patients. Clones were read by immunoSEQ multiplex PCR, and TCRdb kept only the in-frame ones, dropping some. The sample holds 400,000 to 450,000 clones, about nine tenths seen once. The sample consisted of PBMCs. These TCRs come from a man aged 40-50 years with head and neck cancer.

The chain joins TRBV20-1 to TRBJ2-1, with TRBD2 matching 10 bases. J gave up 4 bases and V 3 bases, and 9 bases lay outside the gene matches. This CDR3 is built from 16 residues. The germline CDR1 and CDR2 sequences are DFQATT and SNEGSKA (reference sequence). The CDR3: CSASATSGALYNEQFF. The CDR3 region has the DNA TGCAGTGCTAGTGCAACTAGCGGGGCCCTTTACAATGAGCAGTTCTTC.

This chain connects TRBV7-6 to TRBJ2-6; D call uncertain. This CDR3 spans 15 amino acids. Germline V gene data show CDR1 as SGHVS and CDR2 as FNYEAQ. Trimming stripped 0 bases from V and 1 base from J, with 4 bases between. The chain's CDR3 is CASSLARSGANVLTF. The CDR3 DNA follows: TGTGCCAGCAGCTTAGCCCGATCTGGGGCCAACGTCCTGACTTTC.

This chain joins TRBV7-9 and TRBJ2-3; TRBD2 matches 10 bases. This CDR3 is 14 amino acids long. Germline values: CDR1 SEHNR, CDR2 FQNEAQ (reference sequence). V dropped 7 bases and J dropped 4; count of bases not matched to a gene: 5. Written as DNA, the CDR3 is TGTGCCAGCACCCAAGCGGGGGGGGCAGATACGCAGTATTTT. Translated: CASTQAGGADTQYF. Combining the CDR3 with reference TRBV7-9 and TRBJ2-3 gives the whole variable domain DTGVSQNPRHKITKRGQNVTFRCDPISEHNRLYWYRQTLGQGPEFLTYFQNEAQLEKSRLLSDRFSAERPKGSFSTLEIQRTEQGDSAMYLCASTQAGGADTQYFGPGTRLTVL.

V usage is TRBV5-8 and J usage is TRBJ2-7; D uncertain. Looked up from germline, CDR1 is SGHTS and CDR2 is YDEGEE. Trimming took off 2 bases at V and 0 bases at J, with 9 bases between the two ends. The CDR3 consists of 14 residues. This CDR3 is CASSFLDNSYEQYF. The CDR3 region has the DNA TGTGCCAGCAGCTTCCTTGACAACTCCTACGAGCAGTACTTC.

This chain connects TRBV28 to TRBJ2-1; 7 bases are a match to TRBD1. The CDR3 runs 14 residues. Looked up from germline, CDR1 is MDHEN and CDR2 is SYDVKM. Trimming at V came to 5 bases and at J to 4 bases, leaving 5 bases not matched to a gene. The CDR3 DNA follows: TGTGCCAGCAGTCTCCCACAGGGGTACAATGAGCAGTTCTTC. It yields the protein CASSLPQGYNEQFF.

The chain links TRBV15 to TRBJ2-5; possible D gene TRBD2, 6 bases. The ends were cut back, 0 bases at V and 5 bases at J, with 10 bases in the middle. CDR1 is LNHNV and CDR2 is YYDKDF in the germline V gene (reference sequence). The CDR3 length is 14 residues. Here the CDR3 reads CATSRDQEGETQYF. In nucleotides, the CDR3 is TGTGCCACCAGCAGAGATCAGGAGGGGGAGACCCAGTACTTC.

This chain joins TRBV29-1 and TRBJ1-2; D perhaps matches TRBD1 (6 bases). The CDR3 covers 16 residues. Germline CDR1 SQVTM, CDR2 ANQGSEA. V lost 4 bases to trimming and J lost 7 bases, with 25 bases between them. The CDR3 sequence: CSVGKRGTRVAIGYTF. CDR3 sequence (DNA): TGCAGCGTTGGGAAAAGAGGGACACGAGTAGCAATTGGCTACACCTTC.

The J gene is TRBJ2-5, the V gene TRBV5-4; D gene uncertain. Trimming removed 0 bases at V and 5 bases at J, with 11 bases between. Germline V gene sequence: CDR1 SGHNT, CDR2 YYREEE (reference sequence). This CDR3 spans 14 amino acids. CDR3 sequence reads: CASSLDSRRETQYF. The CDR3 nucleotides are TGTGCCAGCAGCTTGGACAGCCGCAGGGAGACCCAGTACTTC.

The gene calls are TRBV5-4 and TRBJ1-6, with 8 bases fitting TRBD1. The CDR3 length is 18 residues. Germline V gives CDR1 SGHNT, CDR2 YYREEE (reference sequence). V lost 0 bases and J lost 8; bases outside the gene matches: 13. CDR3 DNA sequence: TGTGCCAGCAGCTTGGCTCTATCAACGACAGGGGCCGATTCACCCCTCCACTTT. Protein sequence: CASSLALSTTGADSPLHF.

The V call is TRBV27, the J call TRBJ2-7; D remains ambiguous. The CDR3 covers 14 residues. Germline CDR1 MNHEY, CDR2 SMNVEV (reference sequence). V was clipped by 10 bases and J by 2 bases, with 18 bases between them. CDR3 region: CATQLPDPPYEQYF. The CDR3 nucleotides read TGTGCCACCCAATTGCCGGACCCCCCCTACGAGCAGTACTTC.

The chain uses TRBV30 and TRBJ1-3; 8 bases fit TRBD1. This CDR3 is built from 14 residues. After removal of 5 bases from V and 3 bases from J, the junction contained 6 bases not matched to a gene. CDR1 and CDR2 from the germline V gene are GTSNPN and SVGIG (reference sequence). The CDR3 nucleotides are TGTGCCTGGGACAGGGGTGGTGGTGGAAACACCATATATTTT. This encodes CAWDRGGGGNTIYF.

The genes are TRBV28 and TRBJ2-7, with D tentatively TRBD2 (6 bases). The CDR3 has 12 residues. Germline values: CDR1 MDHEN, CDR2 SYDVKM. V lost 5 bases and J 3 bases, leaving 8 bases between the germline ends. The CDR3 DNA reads TGTGCCAGCAGTGCGGGGCTCTACGAGCAGTACTTC. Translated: CASSAGLYEQYF.

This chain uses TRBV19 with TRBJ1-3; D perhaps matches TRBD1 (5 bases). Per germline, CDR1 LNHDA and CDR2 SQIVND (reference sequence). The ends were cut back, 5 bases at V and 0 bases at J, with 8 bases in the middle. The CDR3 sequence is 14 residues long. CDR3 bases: TGTGCCAGTAGTCTGGGGGACTCTGGAAACACCATATATTTT. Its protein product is CASSLGDSGNTIYF.

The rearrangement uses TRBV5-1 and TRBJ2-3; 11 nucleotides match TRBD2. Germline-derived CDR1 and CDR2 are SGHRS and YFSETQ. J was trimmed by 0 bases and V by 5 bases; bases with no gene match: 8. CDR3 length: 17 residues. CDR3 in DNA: TGCGCCAGCAGTGGGGGACTAGCGGCAACTAGCACAGATACGCAGTATTTT. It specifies CASSGGLAATSTDTQYF.

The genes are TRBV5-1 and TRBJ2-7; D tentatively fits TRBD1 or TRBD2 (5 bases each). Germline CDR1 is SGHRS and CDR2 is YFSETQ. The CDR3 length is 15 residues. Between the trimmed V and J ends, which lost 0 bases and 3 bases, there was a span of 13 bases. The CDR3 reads CASSLAGTANYEQYF. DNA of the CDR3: TGCGCCAGCAGCTTGGCGGGGACGGCGAACTACGAGCAGTACTTC. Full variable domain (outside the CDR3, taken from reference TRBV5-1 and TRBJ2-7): KAGVTQTPRYLIKTRGQQVTLSCSPISGHRSVSWYQQTPGQGLQFLFEYFSETQRNKGNFPGRFSGRQFSNSRSEMNVSTLELGDSALYLCASSLAGTANYEQYFGPGTRLTVT.

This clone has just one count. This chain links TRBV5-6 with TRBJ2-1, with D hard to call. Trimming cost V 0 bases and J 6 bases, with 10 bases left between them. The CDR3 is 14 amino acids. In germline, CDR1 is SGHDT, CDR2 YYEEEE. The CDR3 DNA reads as TGTGCCAGCAGCTTGGGCCCGCAACCCAATGAGCAGTTCTTC. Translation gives CASSLGPQPNEQFF.

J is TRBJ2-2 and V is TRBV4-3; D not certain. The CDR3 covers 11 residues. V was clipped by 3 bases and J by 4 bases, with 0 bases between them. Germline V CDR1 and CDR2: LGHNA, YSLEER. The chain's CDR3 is CASSHTGELFF. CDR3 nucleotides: TGCGCCAGCAGCCACACCGGGGAGCTGTTTTTT.

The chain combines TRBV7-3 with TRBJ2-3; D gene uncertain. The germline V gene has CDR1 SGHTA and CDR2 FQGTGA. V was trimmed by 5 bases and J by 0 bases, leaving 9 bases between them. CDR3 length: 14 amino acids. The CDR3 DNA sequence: TGTGCCAGCAGCCCGGAACCTAGCACAGATACGCAGTATTTT. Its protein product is CASSPEPSTDTQYF. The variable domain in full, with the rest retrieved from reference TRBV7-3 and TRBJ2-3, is GAGVSQTPSNKVTEKGKYVELRCDPISGHTALYWYRQSLGQGPEFLIYFQGTGAADDSGLPNDRFFAVRPEGSVSTLKIQRTERGDSAVYLCASSPEPSTDTQYFGPGTRLTVL.